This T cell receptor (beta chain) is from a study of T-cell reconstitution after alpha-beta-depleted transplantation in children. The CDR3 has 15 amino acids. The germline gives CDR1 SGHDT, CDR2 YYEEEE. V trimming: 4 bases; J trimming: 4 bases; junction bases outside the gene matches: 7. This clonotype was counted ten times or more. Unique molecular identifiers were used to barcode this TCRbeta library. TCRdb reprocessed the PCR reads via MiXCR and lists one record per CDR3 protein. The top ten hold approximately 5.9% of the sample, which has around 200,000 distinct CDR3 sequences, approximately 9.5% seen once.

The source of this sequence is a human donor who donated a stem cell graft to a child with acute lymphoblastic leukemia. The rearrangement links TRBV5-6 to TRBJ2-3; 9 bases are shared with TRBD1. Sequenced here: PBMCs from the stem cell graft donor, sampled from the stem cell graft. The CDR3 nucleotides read TGTGCCAGCAGCACCGCACAGGGGGCCCCAGATACGCAGTATTTT. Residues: CASSTAQGAPDTQYF.